These 21 T cell receptor beta chains were sequenced from one sample in a study of blood T cell repertoires in COVID-19. Sequencing was performed with immunoSEQ multiplex PCR; in TCRdb, only in-frame clones are kept and a portion is missing. The table lists 150,000 to 200,000 clones, almost 85% of them singletons. Sequencing input: peripheral blood. The receptors originated from a woman of 80 years or more with acute or convalescent COVID-19.

CDR3 protein: CASSITGTNTEAFF. The CDR3 DNA follows: TGTGCCAGTAGTATAACAGGGACGAACACTGAAGCTTTCTTT. V usage is TRBV19 and J usage is TRBJ1-1, with a weak D call TRBD1 (6 bases). Trimming removed 2 bases at V and 1 base at J, with 8 bases between. The CDR3 length is 14 residues. CDR1 is LNHDA and CDR2 is SQIVND in the germline V gene (reference sequence).

V and J are TRBV10-2 and TRBJ2-1, with unresolved D. Germline V gene data show CDR1 as WSHSY and CDR2 as SAAADI. The V and J ends lost 1 base and 4 bases respectively, with 8 bases between them. The CDR3 runs 14 residues. The CDR3 DNA reads as TGCGCCAGCAGTGAGTTGGTTAGTTACAATGAGCAGTTCTTC. Amino acids: CASSELVSYNEQFF.

V usage is TRBV5-1 and J usage is TRBJ2-2, with 9 bases fitting TRBD2. The CDR3 loop spans 16 amino acids. Germline V CDR1 and CDR2: SGHRS, YFSETQ. V shed 4 bases and J 2 bases; nucleotides not matched to a gene: 6. CDR3 DNA: TGCGCCAGCAGCCCCGGACTAGCGCTAAACACCGGGGAGCTGTTTTTT. As protein: CASSPGLALNTGELFF.

CDR3 nucleotides: TGTGCCAGCAGCCCCCTAACGAACACTGAAGCTTTCTTT. Amino acid sequence: CASSPLTNTEAFF. The genes are TRBV9 and TRBJ1-1; D gene unclear. CDR3 length: 13 residues. Germline values: CDR1 SGDLS, CDR2 YYNGEE. Between the trimmed V and J ends, which lost 4 bases and 1 base, there was a span of 8 bases. Complete variable domain (other parts from reference TRBV9 and TRBJ1-1): DSGVTQTPKHLITATGQRVTLRCSPRSGDLSVYWYQQSLDQGLQFLIQYYNGEERAKGNILERFSAQQFPDLHSELNLSSLELGDSALYFCASSPLTNTEAFFGQGTRLTVV.

This chain links TRBV18 with TRBJ2-5; D possibly corresponds to TRBD1 (5 bases). Germline loops: CDR1 KGHSH, CDR2 LQKENI. V was pared by 0 bases and J by 5 bases, with 13 bases between. This CDR3 is built from 15 residues. The DNA of the CDR3 is TGTGCCAGCTCACCACCCGGACAACGCCATGAGACCCAGTACTTC. As protein: CASSPPGQRHETQYF.

The chain joins TRBV7-9 to TRBJ1-3; D unclear. The CDR3 sequence is 15 residues long. The V gene lost 5 bases and the J gene lost 0 bases, with 11 bases spanning the gap. CDR1 SEHNR and CDR2 FQNEAQ come from the germline V gene (reference sequence). CDR3 in DNA: TGTGCCAGCAGCCCCTTCCTGAGCTCTGGAAACACCATATATTTT. This codes for CASSPFLSSGNTIYF. The variable domain in full, with the rest retrieved from reference TRBV7-9 and TRBJ1-3, is DTGVSQNPRHKITKRGQNVTFRCDPISEHNRLYWYRQTLGQGPEFLTYFQNEAQLEKSRLLSDRFSAERPKGSFSTLEIQRTEQGDSAMYLCASSPFLSSGNTIYFGEGSWLTVV.

The chain joins TRBV5-4 to TRBJ2-1, with D perhaps matching TRBD2 (5 bases). CDR1 is SGHNT, CDR2 YYREEE, per germline (reference sequence). The CDR3 has 15 amino acids. The germline V and J ends were trimmed by 4 bases and 1 base, with 12 bases remaining between them. Written as DNA, the CDR3 is TGTGCCAGCAGCCCGGACGGACTTTCCTACAATGAGCAGTTCTTC. This translates into CASSPDGLSYNEQFF.

The chain uses TRBV5-1 and TRBJ2-5; 15 bases match TRBD2. V was pared by 4 bases and J by 5 bases, with 12 bases of the junction left unmatched. The CDR3 contains 18 residues. The germline CDR1 and CDR2 sequences are SGHRS and YFSETQ. The CDR3 DNA is TGCGCCAGCAGCGCGGGACTAGCGGGAGGACCGCTTCAGGAGACCCAGTACTTC. Protein sequence: CASSAGLAGGPLQETQYF.

This clone appeared many times. The genes are TRBV7-9 and TRBJ1-2; 7 nucleotides align to TRBD1. Per the germline V gene, CDR1 is SEHNR and CDR2 is FQNEAQ (reference sequence). The V and J ends lost 4 bases and 4 bases, in that order; junction bases with no gene match: 6. The CDR3 spans 14 residues. The CDR3 sequence: CASSSNRDSYGYTF. In DNA form, the CDR3 reads TGTGCCAGCAGCTCCAACCGGGACAGCTATGGCTACACCTTC.

V is TRBV7-9 and J is TRBJ2-5; 8 bases map to TRBD2. Germline CDR1 is SEHNR and CDR2 is FQNEAQ (reference sequence). CDR3 length: 15 amino acids. The V gene end was trimmed by 5 bases and the J gene end by 5 bases; junction bases not matched to a gene: 10. The CDR3, as DNA: TGTGCCAGCAGCATTTTGGCGGGAGGATGGGAGACCCAGTACTTC. It specifies CASSILAGGWETQYF.

In its sample, this clone was seen a few times. This chain links TRBV7-6 with TRBJ1-2; unclear D gene. V was clipped by 5 bases and J by 0 bases, with 13 bases between them. Germline values: CDR1 SGHVS, CDR2 FNYEAQ. This CDR3 spans 15 amino acids. The CDR3 DNA reads TGTGCCAGCAGCCCGCTTCCAGGCGCTAACTATGGCTACACCTTC. Its protein is CASSPLPGANYGYTF.

In regard to this clone: This sample also contains other DNA sequences that code for the same CDR3. The CDR3 sequence: CASSRGTEAFF. The CDR3 DNA follows: TGTGCCAGCAGTCGGGGTACTGAAGCTTTCTTT. The chain uses TRBV6-5 and TRBJ1-1; D ambiguous. The V end lost 5 bases, the J end lost 5 bases, and 6 bases lay between the germline ends. The V gene's germline CDR1 is MNHEY and CDR2 SVGAGI. This CDR3 has 11 amino acids.

The J gene is TRBJ2-3, the V gene TRBV10-3; 8 positions match TRBD1. Germline V gene lookup returns CDR1 ENHRY and CDR2 SYGVKD. The CDR3 extends over 15 amino acids. V trimming: 3 bases; J trimming: 7 bases; junction bases outside the gene matches: 9. DNA for the CDR3: TGTGCCATCAGTGAATCCAGGGGGCGCCGGAATACGCAGTATTTT. Protein product: CAISESRGRRNTQYF.

The chain uses TRBV20-1 and TRBJ2-5; no firm D call. CDR3 length: 11 amino acids. The V end lost 4 bases, the J end lost 3 bases, and 6 bases lay between the germline ends. Per the germline V gene, CDR1 is DFQATT and CDR2 is SNEGSKA (reference sequence). The CDR3 region has the DNA TGCAGTGCTAACTCGAAAGAGACCCAGTACTTC. Its protein is CSANSKETQYF.

The CDR3 DNA reads as TGTGCCATTTCCCAGGGTTCCTACGAGCAGTACTTC. It is translated as CAISQGSYEQYF. The V and J genes are TRBV10-3 and TRBJ2-7; possibly TRBD1 for D (5 bases). The CDR3 runs to 12 residues. Germline V lookup: CDR1 ENHRY, CDR2 SYGVKD. Trimming shortened V by 9 bases and J by 1 base, and 10 bases separated the two germline ends.

The chain couples TRBV7-6 to TRBJ2-1; a possible D gene is TRBD1 (5 bases). The germline gives CDR1 SGHVS, CDR2 FNYEAQ. CDR3 length equals 16 residues. Trimming took 6 bases from V and 4 from J, leaving 19 bases between them. The CDR3 region has the DNA TGTGCCAGCAGTTATAAAAGGGGTGAGGCGTACAATGAGCAGTTCTTC. Protein product: CASSYKRGEAYNEQFF.

The genes are TRBV4-3 and TRBJ1-4; D ambiguous. The V end was cut by 0 bases, the J end by 4 bases, with 9 bases between. The CDR3 covers 15 residues. In germline, CDR1 is LGHNA, CDR2 YSLEER. The chain's CDR3 is CASSQDLIINEKLFF. CDR3 bases: TGCGCCAGCAGCCAAGATCTTATTATTAATGAAAAACTGTTTTTT.

The chain is built from TRBV3-1 (or the pseudogene TRBV3-2) and TRBJ1-1; 9 bases map to TRBD1. The germline gives CDR1 LGHDT, CDR2 YNNKEL (reference sequence). The V gene end was trimmed by 4 bases and the J gene end by 5 bases; junction bases not matched to a gene: 8. CDR3 length: 15 residues. CDR3 sequence reads: CASSRRTGVFTEAFF. The CDR3 region has the DNA TGTGCCAGCAGCCGACGGACAGGGGTGTTTACTGAAGCTTTCTTT.

This clone was observed once. V usage is TRBV7-8 and J usage is TRBJ2-5, with a possible D match to TRBD2 (6 bases). V lost 3 bases and J 0 bases, leaving 8 bases between the germline ends. This CDR3 has 14 residues. CDR1 SGHVS and CDR2 FQNEAQ come from the germline V gene. CDR3 sequence (DNA): TGTGCCAGCAGCTTCGGGGGTAACCAAGAGACCCAGTACTTC. Encoded protein: CASSFGGNQETQYF.

The chain employs TRBV19 and TRBJ2-5; possibly TRBD2 for D (6 bases). The CDR3 runs 13 residues. Germline V gene data show CDR1 as LNHDA and CDR2 as SQIVND (reference sequence). The germline V and J ends were trimmed by 5 bases and 2 bases, with 9 bases remaining between them. CDR3 amino acids: CASSFGTQETQYF. The CDR3 DNA is TGTGCCAGTAGTTTCGGGACTCAAGAGACCCAGTACTTC.

The chain joins TRBV2 to TRBJ1-1, with 8 bases matching TRBD1. This CDR3 has 14 amino acids. V gave up 5 bases and J gave up 3 bases; unmatched junction bases: 5. Germline V gives CDR1 SNHLY, CDR2 FYNNEI. Here the CDR3 reads CASSLIQGDTEAFF. CDR3 nucleotide sequence: TGTGCCAGCAGTCTGATACAGGGGGACACTGAAGCTTTCTTT.